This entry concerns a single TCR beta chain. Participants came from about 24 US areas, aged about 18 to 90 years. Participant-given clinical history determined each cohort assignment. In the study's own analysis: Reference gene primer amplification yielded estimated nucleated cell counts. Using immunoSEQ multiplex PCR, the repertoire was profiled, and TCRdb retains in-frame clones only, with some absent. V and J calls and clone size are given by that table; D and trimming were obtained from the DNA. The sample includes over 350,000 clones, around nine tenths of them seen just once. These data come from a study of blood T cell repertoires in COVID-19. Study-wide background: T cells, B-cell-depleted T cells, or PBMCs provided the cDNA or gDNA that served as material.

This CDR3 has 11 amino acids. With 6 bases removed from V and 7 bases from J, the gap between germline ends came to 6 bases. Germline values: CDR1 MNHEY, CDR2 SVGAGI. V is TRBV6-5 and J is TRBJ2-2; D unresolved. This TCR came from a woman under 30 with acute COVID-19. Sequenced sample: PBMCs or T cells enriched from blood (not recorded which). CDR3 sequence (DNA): TGTGCCAGCAGCCGCGGCGGGGAGCTGTTTTTT. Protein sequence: CASSRGGELFF.